There are many counts of the clone carrying this T cell receptor (beta chain). The CDR3 spans 15 residues. Germline CDR1 reads SGHTA; CDR2 reads FQGNSA. V was shortened by 1 base and J by 5 bases, with 14 bases between the two germline ends. TCRdb analysed the 5' RACE reads with MiXCR anew, one entry per CDR3 protein. The sample shows 500,000 to 700,000 distinct CDR3 sequences, roughly 7.2% of them seen only once. This entry belongs to a study of identical twins. The sample was also linked to a second study, of yellow fever vaccine responses in identical twins.

V and J are TRBV7-2 and TRBJ2-5; the D gene could be TRBD1 or TRBD2 (6 bases each). The sequenced material came from PBMCs. This receptor was obtained from a woman between 18 and 29 years old in good health. As DNA, the CDR3 is TGTGCCAGCAGCTTAGGGGGAGGACAGTTGGAGACCCAGTACTTC. It codes for CASSLGGGQLETQYF.